Each of the 10 T cell receptor beta chains below was sequenced from the same sample in a study of human CD8 memory T cell subsets. Production of TCR beta libraries used UMI-labeled 5' RACE as the method. TCRdb reprocessed the 5' RACE reads; each CDR3 protein has one entry and no DNA is given. In total, the table holds some 10,000 distinct CDR3 sequences. It was CCR7+ PD-1+ TIGIT+ early memory CD8+ T cells with exhausted-like traits that constituted TPEX cells. The source material was CD8+ T cells from PBMCs. The receptors derive from a human donor in good health.

V is TRBV19 and J is TRBJ2-7. Germline V lookup: CDR1 LNHDA, CDR2 SQIVND (reference sequence). The CDR3 has 15 residues. CDR3 loop: CASSIWIDNSYEQYF.

This chain connects TRBV2 to TRBJ1-6. The CDR3 runs to 15 residues. Germline loops: CDR1 SNHLY, CDR2 FYNNEI. CDR3: CASSEDSSYNSPLHF.

V gene TRBV28 combines with J gene TRBJ2-2. The CDR3 contains 16 residues. Germline loops: CDR1 MDHEN, CDR2 SYDVKM. CDR3 in amino acids: CASSFLGSEEQGELFF.

The rearrangement joins TRBV7-8 to TRBJ1-2; TCRdb selects TRBD1, and the lack of DNA leaves this call unchecked. Germline CDR1 and CDR2: SGHVS and FQNEAQ. This CDR3 spans 15 amino acids. The CDR3 spells CASSPGQGANYGYTF.

The CDR3 sequence is CASSESRGVYEKLFF. J is TRBJ1-4 and V is TRBV7-6. The germline V gene has CDR1 SGHVS and CDR2 FNYEAQ. CDR3 length: 15 amino acids.

Its frequency marks this clonotype as medium-sized. The genes are TRBV7-9 and TRBJ2-5. Germline V gives CDR1 SEHNR, CDR2 FQNEAQ (reference sequence). This CDR3 comprises 15 residues. CDR3 loop: CASSFQHPSEETQYF.

The genes are TRBV5-5 and TRBJ1-5; TCRdb returns TRBD1, unconfirmable since there is no DNA. CDR1 and CDR2 (germline): SGHKS, YYEKEE (reference sequence). This CDR3 spans 15 amino acids. CDR3 protein: CASSSGQGIDQPQHF.

The V call is TRBV6-2 or TRBV6-3, the J call TRBJ1-1. The length of the CDR3 is 12 residues. Germline V lookup: CDR1 MNHEY, CDR2 SVGEGT. The CDR3 reads CASSYSSFEAFF.

The genes are TRBV29-1 and TRBJ2-7; the TRBD2 assignment by TCRdb is unverifiable without DNA. Germline CDR1 reads SQVTM; CDR2 reads ANQGSEA. CDR3 length: 14 residues. CDR3 loop: CSVVPRGLNYEQYF.

The V and J genes are TRBV5-1 and TRBJ2-2. CDR3 length equals 15 residues. The germline gives CDR1 SGHRS, CDR2 YFSETQ. The CDR3: CASSLSWGNTGELFF.